Listed here are 24 T cell receptor beta chains from one sample, sequenced in a study of blood T cell repertoires in COVID-19. Using immunoSEQ multiplex PCR, the repertoire was profiled, and TCRdb retains in-frame clones only, with some absent. This sample has 130,000 or so clones, with about 80% found just once. The specimen sequenced was peripheral blood. The source is a human donor in a cohort sampled during active COVID-19.

DNA of the CDR3: TGTGCCTGCTCGGGAGGCAGCGCGGCCCTCCACTTT. Residues: CACSGGSAALHF. The chain carries TRBV30 and TRBJ1-6; D is undetermined. The CDR3 totals 12 residues. The germline V gene has CDR1 GTSNPN and CDR2 SVGIG (reference sequence). The V gene lost 6 bases and the J gene lost 14 bases, with 17 bases spanning the gap. The full variable domain, in which reference TRBV30 and TRBJ1-6 provide the parts outside the CDR3, is SQTIHQWPATLVQPVGSPLSLECTVEGTSNPNLYWYRQAAGRGLQLLFYSVGIGQISSEVPQNLSASRPQDRQFILSSKKLLLSDSGFYLCACSGGSAALHFGNGTRLTVT.

This clone was counted between two and nine times. Germline is not matched at one junction end, which may reflect a read error. This chain connects TRBV6-1 to TRBJ1-1; D unresolved. The CDR3 loop spans 13 amino acids. Germline V gene data show CDR1 as MNHNS and CDR2 as SASEGT. This CDR3 reads CASTEWANTEAFF. The CDR3, as DNA: TGTGCCAGCACTGAATGGGCCAACACTGAAGCTTTCTTT.

This clone was recorded only once. This sequence joins TRBV2 and TRBJ2-7; D is ambiguous. The germline gives CDR1 SNHLY, CDR2 FYNNEI. This CDR3 has 12 residues. The V and J ends lost 7 bases and 2 bases respectively, with 9 bases between them. The CDR3 reads CASTGEPYEQYF. DNA of the CDR3: TGTGCCAGCACTGGAGAGCCCTACGAGCAGTACTTC.

This clone was picked up one time. V gene TRBV20-1 combines with J gene TRBJ1-5; D possibly corresponds to TRBD1 (5 bases). The CDR3 has 13 amino acids. In germline, CDR1 is DFQATT, CDR2 SNEGSKA (reference sequence). V dropped 3 bases and J dropped 5 bases, with 11 bases sitting between them. The CDR3 spells CSASRGTDQPQHF. Written as DNA, the CDR3 is TGCAGTGCTAGTCGGGGGACTGATCAGCCCCAGCATTTT.

The chain uses TRBV4-1 and TRBJ2-2, with D possibly matching TRBD2 (5 bases). The CDR3 covers 17 residues. Per the germline V gene, CDR1 is MGHRA and CDR2 is YSYEKL. V lost 5 bases and J 2 bases, leaving 18 bases between the germline ends. CDR3: CASSSSAAGINTGELFF. As DNA, the CDR3 is TGCGCCAGCAGCTCCTCAGCGGCAGGAATTAACACCGGGGAGCTGTTTTTT.

The gene calls are TRBV5-1 and TRBJ2-7; 7 positions match TRBD2. V lost 1 base to trimming and J lost 6 bases; unmatched junction nucleotides: 10. CDR3 size: 15 residues. Germline-derived CDR1 and CDR2 are SGHRS and YFSETQ. The CDR3 DNA sequence: TGCGCCAGCAGCTTGAATACGGGAGGAGGGTCCGAGCAGTACTTC. Its translation is CASSLNTGGGSEQYF.

The V and J genes are TRBV18 and TRBJ1-1, with 9 bases aligning to TRBD1. The V segment lost 5 bases and the J segment 5 bases; nucleotides outside the gene matches: 9. CDR1 KGHSH and CDR2 LQKENI come from the germline V gene. The CDR3 is made up of 15 amino acids. CDR3 sequence: CASSSLQGAGTEAFF. The CDR3 nucleotides are TGTGCCAGCTCATCACTACAGGGGGCGGGTACTGAAGCTTTCTTT.

V usage is TRBV5-5 and J usage is TRBJ1-6, with D uncertain. The CDR3 has 15 amino acids. Germline CDR1 reads SGHKS; CDR2 reads YYEKEE (reference sequence). V dropped 0 bases and J dropped 5 bases, with 9 bases sitting between them. This chain's CDR3 is CASSLGAGDNSPLHF. CDR3 DNA: TGTGCCAGCAGCTTGGGCGCAGGCGATAATTCACCCCTCCACTTT.

This chain uses TRBV4-2 with TRBJ1-1, with 7 positions matching TRBD1. The CDR3 is made up of 13 amino acids. CDR1 and CDR2 from the germline V gene are LGHNA and YNFKEQ. The V and J ends lost 3 bases and 10 bases, in that order; junction bases with no gene match: 8. The CDR3 protein is CASSQETGLGAFF. The CDR3 DNA reads as TGTGCCAGCAGCCAGGAGACAGGGCTCGGAGCTTTCTTT.

V usage is TRBV10-3 and J usage is TRBJ2-1; D is unclear. There are 13 residues in the CDR3. Germline-derived CDR1 and CDR2 are ENHRY and SYGVKD. The germline V and J ends were trimmed by 4 bases and 7 bases, with 11 bases remaining between them. The CDR3 sequence is CAISAISTNEQFF. CDR3 coding DNA: TGTGCCATCAGTGCTATTAGTACGAATGAGCAGTTCTTC.

Worth noting for this clone: Other DNA sequences in this specimen translate into the identical CDR3. This chain links TRBV7-2 with TRBJ1-1; D is unresolved. The ends were cut back, 4 bases at V and 0 bases at J, with 6 bases in the middle. The germline V gene encodes CDR1 SGHTA and CDR2 FQGNSA. The CDR3 length is 13 residues. CDR3 coding DNA: TGTGCCAGCAGCTCTACCGTGAACACTGAAGCTTTCTTT. Protein: CASSSTVNTEAFF.

V and J are TRBV30 and TRBJ2-1; 7 nucleotides line up with TRBD1. Germline assignment: CDR1 GTSNPN and CDR2 SVGIG (reference sequence). V shed 4 bases and J 9 bases; nucleotides not matched to a gene: 12. This CDR3 contains 14 residues. CDR3 in amino acids: CAWTYNRGEGEQFF. CDR3 DNA: TGTGCCTGGACTTATAACAGGGGTGAGGGTGAGCAGTTCTTC.

The V call is TRBV19, the J call TRBJ2-1; 8 bases line up with TRBD1. J was trimmed by 3 bases and V by 5 bases; bases with no gene match: 3. Germline lookup yields CDR1 LNHDA and CDR2 SQIVND (reference sequence). This CDR3 has 14 amino acids. CDR3 amino acids: CASSAGGNYNEQFF. The CDR3, as DNA: TGTGCCAGTAGTGCAGGGGGCAACTACAATGAGCAGTTCTTC.

The chain combines TRBV29-1 with TRBJ1-1; D might be TRBD1 (5 bases). Germline V gene sequence: CDR1 SQVTM, CDR2 ANQGSEA. V dropped 4 bases and J dropped 8 bases, with 14 bases sitting between them. This CDR3 contains 12 residues. CDR3 amino acids: CSVGGHQGEAFF. CDR3 nucleotide sequence: TGCAGCGTTGGAGGACACCAAGGGGAAGCTTTCTTT.

The chain has TRBV7-5 and TRBJ2-7; the table's D call, TRBD1, was not checked against the DNA. TRBV7-5 is noted as a pseudogene. This CDR3 has 15 residues. The chain's CDR3 is CARSPRTGGSYEQYF. DNA of the CDR3: TGTGCCAGAAGCCCACGGACAGGGGGTTCCTACGAGCAGTACTTC.

V and J are TRBV23-1 and TRBJ2-7; unclear D gene. TRBV23-1 is an ORF, with its function uncertain. The CDR3 is made up of 14 amino acids. V was trimmed by 5 bases and J by 1 base, leaving 12 bases between them. The CDR3 coding sequence is TGCGCCAGCAGTTCATGCCAGTCATCCTACGAGCAGTACTTC. Translation gives CASSSCQSSYEQYF.

The chain joins TRBV11-2 to TRBJ1-2; 7 nucleotides align to TRBD1. Germline values: CDR1 SGHAT, CDR2 FQNNGV. After removal of 4 bases from V and 4 bases from J, the junction contained 18 bases not matched to a gene. The CDR3 covers 18 residues. The CDR3 loop reads CASSSHRDSWRSLYGYTF. Here the CDR3 DNA reads TGTGCCAGCAGCTCCCATCGGGACAGCTGGAGATCCCTCTATGGCTACACCTTC.

V is TRBV7-3 and J is TRBJ2-3; tentative D call: TRBD2 (5 bases). The germline CDR1 and CDR2 sequences are SGHTA and FQGTGA. V was cut by 6 bases and J by 5 bases, with 9 bases left in between. This CDR3 spans 12 amino acids. The CDR3 reads CASRSEGDTQYF. The CDR3 region has the DNA TGTGCCAGCAGGTCCGAGGGAGATACGCAGTATTTT.

J is TRBJ2-3 and V is TRBV10-3; D is possibly TRBD2 (6 bases). Germline CDR1 is ENHRY and CDR2 is SYGVKD. This CDR3 contains 15 residues. Trimming pared 5 bases from V and 0 bases from J, leaving 12 bases between. CDR3 loop: CAISYGTSSTDTQYF. The CDR3 DNA follows: TGTGCCATCAGTTATGGGACTTCTAGCACAGATACGCAGTATTTT.

The chain joins TRBV7-2 to TRBJ2-3; the match to TRBD2 covers 9 bases. Trimming took 1 base from V and 3 from J; bases not matched to a gene: 8. Germline V gene data show CDR1 as SGHTA and CDR2 as FQGNSA. This CDR3 region has 17 residues. CDR3 loop: CASSLVVAGGGTDTQYF. The CDR3 nucleotides read TGTGCCAGCAGCTTAGTAGTGGCGGGAGGGGGGACAGATACGCAGTATTTT.

The CDR3 coding sequence is TGTGCCTGGAGGGTACGGGGTCACACTGAAGCTTTCTTT. It translates to CAWRVRGHTEAFF. The V call is TRBV30, the J call TRBJ1-1; unclear D gene. Germline CDR1 and CDR2: GTSNPN and SVGIG (reference sequence). Trimming stripped 3 bases from V and 3 bases from J, with 11 bases between. The CDR3 has 13 amino acids.

The chain recombines TRBV7-2 with TRBJ2-1; 12 bases are a match to TRBD2. V lost 4 bases to trimming and J lost 6 bases; unmatched junction nucleotides: 4. Germline V gene sequence: CDR1 SGHTA, CDR2 FQGNSA. The CDR3 contains 15 residues. The CDR3 coding sequence is TGTGCCAGCAGCTGGTCTAGCGGGGGGGGCAATGAGCAGTTCTTC. This sequence encodes CASSWSSGGGNEQFF.

This rearrangement joins TRBV12-5 to TRBJ2-1, with D perhaps matching TRBD1 (7 bases). CDR1 LGHNT and CDR2 FRNRAP come from the germline V gene. The CDR3 covers 13 residues. Trimming took off 5 bases at V and 5 bases at J, with 10 bases between the two ends. CDR3: CASGAGGNNEQFF. The CDR3 nucleotides are TGTGCTAGTGGTGCAGGGGGGAACAATGAGCAGTTCTTC.

The V and J genes are TRBV18 and TRBJ2-5; TRBD1 aligns across 11 bases. V lost 6 bases and J lost 5; bases outside the gene matches: 5. The CDR3 runs to 14 residues. Germline V gives CDR1 KGHSH, CDR2 LQKENI. CDR3 protein: CASSRTGGDETQYF. The CDR3 nucleotides read TGTGCCAGCTCTAGGACAGGGGGCGACGAGACCCAGTACTTC. The full variable domain, with the rest looked up from reference TRBV18 and TRBJ2-5, is NAGVMQNPRHLVRRRGQEARLRCSPMKGHSHVYWYRQLPEEGLKFMVYLQKENIIDESGMPKERFSAEFPKEGPSILRIQQVVRGDSAAYFCASSRTGGDETQYFGPGTRLLVL.